The 4 T cell receptor beta chains presented below share a single source sample, sequenced in a study of blood T cell repertoires in COVID-19. Libraries were prepared by immunoSEQ multiplex PCR; TCRdb keeps only in-frame clonotypes and omits some of them. The sample holds about 220,000 clones; about 88% are singletons and the top ten take roughly 2.7%. The sequenced material came from PBMCs or T cells enriched from blood (not recorded which). These receptors all come from a woman aged 25 to 45 who had recovered from COVID-19.

The rearrangement joins TRBV3-1 (or the pseudogene TRBV3-2) to TRBJ1-2; D gene uncertain. This CDR3 region has 13 residues. V was pared by 8 bases and J by 3 bases, with 13 bases between. Germline loops: CDR1 LGHDT, CDR2 YNNKEL (reference sequence). CDR3 in DNA: TGTGCCAGCGCTTCTAGGAGGGACTATGGCTACACCTTC. Translated, it gives CASASRRDYGYTF.

The V call is TRBV6-2 or TRBV6-3, the J call TRBJ1-5, with 7 bases aligning to TRBD1. This CDR3 comprises 19 residues. V lost 5 bases, J lost 11 bases, and 27 bases stayed unmatched. Germline V CDR1 and CDR2: MNHEY, SVGEGT. CDR3 in DNA: TGTGCCAGCAGTACGATTAGGGAAGACAGGGTGGGGATGCCCCCAGCCCAGCATTTT. This encodes CASSTIREDRVGMPPAQHF.

The V gene is TRBV6-1, the J gene TRBJ1-2; 7 nucleotides line up with TRBD1. Trimming took 1 base from V and 8 from J; bases not matched to a gene: 13. CDR1 is MNHNS, CDR2 SASEGT, per germline. This CDR3 has 16 residues. CDR3 in DNA: TGTGCCAGCAGTGAAGAAATGTACAGGGGCCTGGGAGGCTACACCTTC. Translated: CASSEEMYRGLGGYTF.

This chain connects TRBV12-3 or TRBV12-4 to TRBJ2-7; tentative D call: TRBD1 (5 bases). The CDR3 is made up of 12 amino acids. V was pared by 5 bases and J by 2 bases, with 7 bases between. CDR3 sequence: CASSPRAYEQYF. CDR3 sequence (DNA): TGTGCCAGCAGTCCCAGGGCCTACGAGCAGTACTTC.